This T cell receptor (beta chain) stems from a study of vaccination and CD4 T cells after COVID-19. Trimming left V 1 base short and J 0 bases short, with 13 bases between. This CDR3 is 16 amino acids long. CDR1 and CDR2 from the germline V gene are DFQATT and SNEGSKA (reference sequence). Researchers used the Oncomine TCR Beta short-read assay to sequence DNA from cultured CD4+ T cells. A single record per CDR3 protein comes from TCRdb applying MiXCR to the PCR reads. Of some 15,000 distinct CDR3 sequences listed, approximately 54% are singletons. Sample time point: late sampling 161 to 241 days after vaccination in three convalescent patients. Noted treatment: approximately nine-day PBMC culture with coronavirus spike peptide pools or control peptides (ViraFEST assay). This clonotype was counted a few times. Its target is unknown.

The receptor was isolated from a human donor who had recovered from COVID-19. V is TRBV20-1 and J is TRBJ2-4, with D hard to call. Sequenced here: CD4+ T cells from blood, cultured in vitro, sampled about 7 months after SARS-CoV-2 vaccination. CDR3 in amino acids: CSARVGSAEAKNIQYF. The CDR3, as DNA: TGCAGTGCTAGAGTAGGGTCAGCTGAAGCCAAAAACATTCAGTACTTC.